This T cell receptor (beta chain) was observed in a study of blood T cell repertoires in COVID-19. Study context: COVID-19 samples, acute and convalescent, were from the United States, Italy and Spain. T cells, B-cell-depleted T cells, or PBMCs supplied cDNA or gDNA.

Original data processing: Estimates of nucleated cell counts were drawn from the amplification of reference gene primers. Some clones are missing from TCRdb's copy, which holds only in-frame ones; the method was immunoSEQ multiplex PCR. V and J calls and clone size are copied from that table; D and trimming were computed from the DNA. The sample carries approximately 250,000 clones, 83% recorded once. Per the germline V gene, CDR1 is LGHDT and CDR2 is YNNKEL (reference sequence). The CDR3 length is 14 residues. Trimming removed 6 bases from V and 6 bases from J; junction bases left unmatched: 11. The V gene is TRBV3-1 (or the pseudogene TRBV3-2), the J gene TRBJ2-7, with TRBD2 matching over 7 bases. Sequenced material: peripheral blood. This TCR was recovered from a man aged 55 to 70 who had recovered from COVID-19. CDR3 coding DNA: TGTGCCAGCAGTCAACCGGGACTAAGGCGCGAGCAGTACTTC. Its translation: CASSQPGLRREQYF.